These T cell receptor beta chains were read from a single sample in a study of preoperative IRX-2 immunotherapy in early breast cancer. TCRdb's table, derived via immunoSEQ multiplex PCR, lists solely in-frame clones and lacks some. Of around 30,000 clones listed, 70% to 85% are singletons. Collection of the sample occurred from a patient treated with IRX-2 immunotherapy. Receptors originate from a human donor with breast cancer. Each CDR3 is given with its conserved first and last residue. D genes are given only for firm matches.

J | D | V | CDR3
TRBJ1-1 | TRBD1 | TRBV16 | CASRTGGLWTEAFF
TRBJ1-2 | TRBD1 | TRBV28 | CASTIDRERGYTF
TRBJ1-1 | . | TRBV6-8 | CASSAGMNTEAFF
TRBJ1-1 | TRBD1 | TRBV15 | CATSSWGQENAEAFF
TRBJ2-2 | . | TRBV6-8 | CASEGMGIGELFF
TRBJ1-4 | . | TRBV19 | CASSAWANEKLFF
TRBJ2-7 | . | TRBV18 | CASSPFPVYYEQYF
TRBJ2-5 | TRBD2 | TRBV5-1 | CASSLGLAGVRETQYF
TRBJ2-6 | . | TRBV11-3 | CASSLPYGANVLTF
TRBJ1-5 | . | TRBV6-8 | CASRNPGQLQPQHF
TRBJ1-2 | . | TRBV6-8 | CASILTGTYGYTF
TRBJ2-2 | TRBD2 | TRBV19 | CASSLPAGARGGAGELFF
TRBJ2-5 | TRBD2 | TRBV10-3 | CAISEPGLAGTQYF
TRBJ2-2 | TRBD1 | TRBV11-3 | CASSFTGATRELFF
TRBJ1-1 | TRBD1 | TRBV12-5 | CASGMFSGGTGGMYSTEAFF
TRBJ1-5 | TRBD1 | TRBV15 | CATSGTAPPGANQPQHF
TRBJ1-2 | TRBD1 | TRBV7-6 | CASSSPTRGFGYTF
TRBJ2-4 | . | TRBV7-2 | CASSPLNSHIQYF
TRBJ1-3 | . | TRBV11-3 | CASSLRDTGNTIYF
TRBJ2-7 | . | TRBV7-5 | CASSSSWEALYEQYF
TRBJ2-2 | . | TRBV5-1 | CASSFHLTVPNTGELFF
TRBJ1-5 | . | TRBV28 | CASRWGHRNQPQHF
TRBJ1-4 | . | TRBV11-3 | CASSAAIYNEKLFF
TRBJ2-3 | TRBD2 | TRBV7-1 | CASSLGRAGRADTQYF
TRBJ2-1 | TRBD2 | TRBV11-3 | CASSLGTSGYNEQFF
TRBJ1-4 | . | TRBV30 | CAWSIASWGKLFF
TRBJ1-4 | . | TRBV11-3 | CASSLYEGLNEKLFF
TRBJ1-2 | . | TRBV6-8 | CASRHQVGAGQNYGYTF
TRBJ2-7 | TRBD2 | TRBV11-3 | CASSFSPGGSYEQYF
TRBJ1-1 | . | TRBV30 | CAWSSPSLNTEAFF
TRBJ2-7 | TRBD2 | TRBV15 | CATSRDTGGTSYEQYF
TRBJ2-2 | . | TRBV19 | CASSINRRATGELFF
TRBJ1-2 | . | TRBV6-8 | CASSYSGHREDGYTF
TRBJ2-2 | TRBD2 | TRBV11-3 | CASSRRLAGDGELFF
TRBJ1-1 | . | TRBV6-8 | CASSYLLNTEAFF
TRBJ1-1 | . | TRBV29-1 | CSVEDSHRAEAFF
TRBJ2-1 | . | TRBV28 | CASSFSPGFIIYGHNEQFF
TRBJ1-5 | . | TRBV29-1 | CSVPPLNQPQHF
TRBJ2-7 | TRBD2 | TRBV11-3 | CASRTQLAGGYEQYF
TRBJ2-7 | TRBD2 | TRBV4-1 | CASSQDYVAGVEQYF
TRBJ1-2 | TRBD1 | TRBV6-8 | CASRAIGTGGGGGYTF
TRBJ2-7 | . | TRBV11-3 | CASSFGGGRYEQYF
TRBJ2-5 | . | TRBV7-1 | CASSLELVIETQYF
TRBJ2-7 | TRBD1 | TRBV19 | CASRRTGKSYEQYF
TRBJ1-2 | TRBD1 | TRBV28 | CASSSGQGLLPYGYTF
TRBJ2-3 | . | TRBV11-3 | CASSLRQDLEDTQYF
TRBJ1-3 | . | TRBV11-3 | CASSRGLDGNTIYF
TRBJ2-7 | TRBD1 | TRBV15 | CATSRDGTGGPHEQYF
TRBJ1-2 | . | TRBV12-2 | CASRLAQVVRGKPYGYTF
TRBJ2-1 | . | TRBV7-1 | CASSRVFLDNEQFF
TRBJ1-1 | . | TRBV30 | CAWTRTSRMGTEAFF
TRBJ1-3 | . | TRBV7-4 | CASWVDYGNTIYF
TRBJ2-4 | . | TRBV6-8 | CATGLAKNIQYF
TRBJ2-3 | TRBD2 | TRBV28 | CASSLVGGGTDTQYF
TRBJ1-2 | TRBD1 | TRBV30 | CACSETGLGGYTF
TRBJ1-5 | . | TRBV11-3 | CASSLVGKSNQPQHF
TRBJ2-5 | . | TRBV6-8 | CASTPINQETQYF
TRBJ2-2 | TRBD1 | TRBV18 | CASSPGTAFTGELFF
TRBJ2-4 | TRBD2 | TRBV11-3 | CASSWGEGAKNIQYF
TRBJ2-5 | TRBD2 | TRBV11-3 | CASSLSSGRTETQYF